Listed here is a single T cell receptor beta chain. Antigen: not known. PCR was performed using 60 Vbeta and 13 Jbeta primers. Some clones are missing from TCRdb's copy, which holds only in-frame ones; the method was immunoSEQ multiplex PCR. This repertoire shows around 140,000 clones, about 77% found once; its top ten account for about 1.7%. The data were obtained in a study of cytomegalovirus exposure and HLA in healthy donors. Looking at the study overall: Of the donors genotyped, 398 in all, around 76% fell in the Caucasian-associated ancestry cluster. Study conclusions and caveats: TCR beta sequences reportedly predicted most subjects' HLA-A and HLA-B alleles accurately.

Trimming cost V 4 bases and J 3 bases, with 11 bases left between them. The CDR3 consists of 14 residues. Per germline, CDR1 SGHNT and CDR2 YYREEE (reference sequence). Each donor's status was that of a healthy bone marrow donor. The specimen was PBMCs. The rearrangement links TRBV5-4 to TRBJ2-4; unclear D gene. This sequence was found in a female donor in good health and CMV-seronegative. The CDR3 nucleotides are TGTGCCAGCAGCCCCTCAGGTAGCAAAAACATTCAGTACTTC. It translates to CASSPSGSKNIQYF.